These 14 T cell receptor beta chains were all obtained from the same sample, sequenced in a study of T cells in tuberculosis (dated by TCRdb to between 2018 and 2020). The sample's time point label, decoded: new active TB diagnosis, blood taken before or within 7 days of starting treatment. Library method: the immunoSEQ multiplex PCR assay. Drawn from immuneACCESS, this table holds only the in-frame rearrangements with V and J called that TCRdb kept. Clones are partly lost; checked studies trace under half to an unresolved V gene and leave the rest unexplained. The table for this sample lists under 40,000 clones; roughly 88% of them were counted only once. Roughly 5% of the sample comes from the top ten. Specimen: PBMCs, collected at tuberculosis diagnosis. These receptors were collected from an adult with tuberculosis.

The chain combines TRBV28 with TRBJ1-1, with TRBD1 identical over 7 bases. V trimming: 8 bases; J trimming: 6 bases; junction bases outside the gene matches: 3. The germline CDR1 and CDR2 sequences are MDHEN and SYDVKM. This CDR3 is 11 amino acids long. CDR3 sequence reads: CASLGQPEAFF. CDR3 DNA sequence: TGTGCCAGCTTGGGACAGCCTGAAGCTTTCTTT.

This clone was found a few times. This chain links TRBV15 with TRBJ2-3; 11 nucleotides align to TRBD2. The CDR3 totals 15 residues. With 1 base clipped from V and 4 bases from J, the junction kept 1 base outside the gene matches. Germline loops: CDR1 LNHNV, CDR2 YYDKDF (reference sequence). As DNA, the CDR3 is TGTGCCACCAGCAGAGTTAGCGGGGGGGCAGATACGCAGTATTTT. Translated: CATSRVSGGADTQYF.

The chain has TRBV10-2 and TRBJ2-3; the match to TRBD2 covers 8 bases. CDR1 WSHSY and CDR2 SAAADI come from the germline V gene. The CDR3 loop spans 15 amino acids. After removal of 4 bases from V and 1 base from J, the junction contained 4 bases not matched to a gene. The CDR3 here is CASSVAGGRTDTQYF. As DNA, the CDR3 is TGCGCCAGCAGTGTCGCGGGGGGCCGCACAGATACGCAGTATTTT.

The CDR3 region is CSVGQGEGQPQHF. CDR3 sequence (DNA): TGCAGCGTGGGACAGGGGGAAGGTCAGCCCCAGCATTTT. This rearrangement joins TRBV29-1 to TRBJ1-5; 11 bases are a match to TRBD1. The CDR3 runs 13 residues. Germline assignment: CDR1 SQVTM and CDR2 ANQGSEA. V trimming: 6 bases; J trimming: 6 bases; junction bases outside the gene matches: 4.

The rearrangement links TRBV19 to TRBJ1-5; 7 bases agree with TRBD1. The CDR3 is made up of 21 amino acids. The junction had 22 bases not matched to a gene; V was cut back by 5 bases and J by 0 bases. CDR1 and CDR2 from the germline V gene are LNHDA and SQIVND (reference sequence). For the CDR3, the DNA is TGTGCCAGTAGTGTCTTATTCTCCGGGACAGATCCCTACGGTAGCAATCAGCCCCAGCATTTT. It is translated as CASSVLFSGTDPYGSNQPQHF.

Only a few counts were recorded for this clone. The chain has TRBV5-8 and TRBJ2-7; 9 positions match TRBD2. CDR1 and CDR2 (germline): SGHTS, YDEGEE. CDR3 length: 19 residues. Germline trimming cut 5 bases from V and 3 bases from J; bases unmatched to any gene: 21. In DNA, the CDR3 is TGTGCCAGCAGTCCATCCTCCATAAGGCGGGAGGGCCTGATCTACGAGCAGTACTTC. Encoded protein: CASSPSSIRREGLIYEQYF.

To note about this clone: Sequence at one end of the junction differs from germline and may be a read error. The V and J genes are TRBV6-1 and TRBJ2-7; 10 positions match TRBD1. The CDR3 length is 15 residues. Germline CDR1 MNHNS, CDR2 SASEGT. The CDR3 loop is CASREGGTGVYEQYF. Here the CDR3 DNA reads TGTGCCAGCAGGGAAGGGGGGACAGGGGTCTACGAGCAGTACTTC.

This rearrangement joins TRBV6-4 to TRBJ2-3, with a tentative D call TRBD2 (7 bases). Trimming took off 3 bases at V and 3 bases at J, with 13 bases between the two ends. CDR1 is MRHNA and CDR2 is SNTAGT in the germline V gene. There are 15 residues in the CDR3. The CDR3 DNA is TGTGCCAGCAGTGAAGGGGGGGCAGAAACAGATACGCAGTATTTT. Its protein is CASSEGGAETDTQYF.

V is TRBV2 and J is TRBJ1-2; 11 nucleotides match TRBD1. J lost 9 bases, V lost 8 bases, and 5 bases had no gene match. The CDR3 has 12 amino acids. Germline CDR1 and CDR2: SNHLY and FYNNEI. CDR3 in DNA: TGTGCCAGCGAGGACAGGGGGCGGAGCTACACCTTC. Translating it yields CASEDRGRSYTF.

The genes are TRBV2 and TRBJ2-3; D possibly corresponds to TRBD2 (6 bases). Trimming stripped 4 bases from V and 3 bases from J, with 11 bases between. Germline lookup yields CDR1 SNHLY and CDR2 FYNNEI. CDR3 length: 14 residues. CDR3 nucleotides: TGTGCCAGCAGTGGGGGGAGGAAAACAGATACGCAGTATTTT. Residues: CASSGGRKTDTQYF.

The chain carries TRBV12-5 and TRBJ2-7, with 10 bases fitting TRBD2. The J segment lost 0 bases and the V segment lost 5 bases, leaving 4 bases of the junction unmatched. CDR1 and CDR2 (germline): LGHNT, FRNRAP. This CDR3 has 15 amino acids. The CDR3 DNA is TGTGCTAGTGGTCTCGGACTAGCGGCCTCCTACGAGCAGTACTTC. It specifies CASGLGLAASYEQYF. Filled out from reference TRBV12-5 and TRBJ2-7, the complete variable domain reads DARVTQTPRHKVTEMGQEVTMRCQPILGHNTVFWYRQTMMQGLELLAYFRNRAPLDDSGMPKDRFSAEMPDATLATLKIQPSEPRDSAVYFCASGLGLAASYEQYFGPGTRLTVT.

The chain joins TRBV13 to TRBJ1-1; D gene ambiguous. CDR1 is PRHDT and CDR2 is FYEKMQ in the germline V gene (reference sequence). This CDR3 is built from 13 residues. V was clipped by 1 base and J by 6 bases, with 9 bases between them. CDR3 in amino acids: CASSLAEVPEAFF. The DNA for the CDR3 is TGTGCCAGCAGCTTAGCTGAGGTGCCTGAAGCTTTCTTT.

The CDR3 bases are TGCGCCAGCTTCACTAGCGGCAACACCGGGGAGCTGTTTTTT. This translates into CASFTSGNTGELFF. The gene calls are TRBV5-1 and TRBJ2-2; 8 bases match TRBD2. Germline CDR1 is SGHRS and CDR2 is YFSETQ. The CDR3 sequence is 14 residues long. J lost 2 bases, V lost 7 bases, and 4 bases had no gene match.

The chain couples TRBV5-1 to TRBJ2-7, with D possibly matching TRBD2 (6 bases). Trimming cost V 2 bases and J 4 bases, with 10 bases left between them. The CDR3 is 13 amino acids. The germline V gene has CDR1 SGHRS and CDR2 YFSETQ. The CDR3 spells CASSFVSGYEQYF. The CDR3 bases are TGCGCCAGCAGCTTCGTTAGCGGTTACGAGCAGTACTTC.